The 18 T cell receptor beta chains presented below share a single source sample, sequenced in a study of blood T cell repertoires in COVID-19. The assay was immunoSEQ multiplex PCR, and TCRdb's table has in-frame clones only and misses some. The sample has 280,000 or so clones, 86% seen once; the top ten hold around 2.1%. The sequenced sample was peripheral blood. The receptors were sampled from a woman aged 30 to 39 who had recovered from COVID-19.

The V and J genes are TRBV18 and TRBJ1-5, with 7 bases identical to TRBD1. Germline V CDR1 and CDR2: KGHSH, LQKENI. The CDR3 sequence is 16 residues long. After removal of 6 bases from V and 0 bases from J, the junction contained 8 bases not matched to a gene. The CDR3 protein is CASSLGQPYSNQPQHF. DNA of the CDR3: TGTGCCAGCTCGCTGGGACAGCCTTATAGCAATCAGCCCCAGCATTTT.

The chain is built from TRBV4-1 and TRBJ1-1; D remains ambiguous. The V end lost 1 base, the J end lost 5 bases, and 14 bases lay between the germline ends. The CDR3 contains 15 residues. In germline, CDR1 is MGHRA, CDR2 YSYEKL. CDR3 sequence: CASSQVGGLATEAFF. The CDR3 nucleotides read TGCGCCAGCAGCCAAGTCGGCGGGTTGGCGACTGAAGCTTTCTTT.

As to this clone: Within the sample, other DNA sequences also encode this same CDR3. The chain has TRBV5-6 and TRBJ2-5; 7 bases agree with TRBD1. V was pared by 4 bases and J by 2 bases, with 5 bases of the junction left unmatched. This CDR3 comprises 14 residues. Germline-derived CDR1 and CDR2 are SGHDT and YYEEEE. CDR3 loop: CASSLVGQQETQYF. CDR3 nucleotide sequence: TGTGCCAGCAGCCTAGTGGGACAGCAAGAGACCCAGTACTTC. Using reference TRBV5-6 and TRBJ2-5 for the parts outside the CDR3, the full variable domain is DAGVTQSPTHLIKTRGQQVTLRCSPKSGHDTVSWYQQALGQGPQFIFQYYEEEERQRGNFPDRFSGHQFPNYSSELNVNALLLGDSALYLCASSLVGQQETQYFGPGTRLLVL.

J is TRBJ2-7 and V is TRBV2; TRBD1 matches at 8 bases. The ends lost 5 bases at V and 7 bases at J; junction bases unmatched: 10. CDR3 size: 14 residues. The germline V gene encodes CDR1 SNHLY and CDR2 FYNNEI. The CDR3 here is CASSPGQASLEQYF. The CDR3 DNA reads as TGTGCCAGCAGTCCGGGACAGGCAAGCTTGGAGCAGTACTTC.

This chain joins TRBV5-4 and TRBJ2-3; 7 positions match TRBD2. Trimming took 2 bases from V and 1 from J; bases not matched to a gene: 4. Germline V gene lookup returns CDR1 SGHNT and CDR2 YYREEE (reference sequence). CDR3 length: 15 amino acids. The CDR3 coding sequence is TGTGCCAGCAGCTTTCGGGAGGTAGGCACAGATACGCAGTATTTT. Encoded protein: CASSFREVGTDTQYF.

The V and J genes are TRBV10-1 and TRBJ2-2; TRBD1 aligns across 7 bases. CDR1 and CDR2 from the germline V gene are WNHNN and SYGVQD (reference sequence). The V segment lost 4 bases and the J segment 5 bases; nucleotides outside the gene matches: 7. The CDR3 is made up of 15 amino acids. CDR3: CASSARQGVTGELFF. The CDR3 region has the DNA TGCGCCAGCAGTGCACGACAGGGAGTTACCGGGGAGCTGTTTTTT.

The chain has TRBV2 and TRBJ2-2; no clear D. V dropped 1 base and J dropped 5 bases, with 11 bases sitting between them. The CDR3 length is 15 residues. Germline V gene lookup returns CDR1 SNHLY and CDR2 FYNNEI. CDR3 in DNA: TGTGCCAGCAGTGAAGTAGCCTCCTCTACCGGGGAGCTGTTTTTT. Translation: CASSEVASSTGELFF.

This chain connects TRBV5-1 to TRBJ2-7; no definite D call. V was trimmed by 6 bases and J by 1 base, leaving 11 bases between them. Germline loops: CDR1 SGHRS, CDR2 YFSETQ. The CDR3 contains 13 residues. CDR3 nucleotides: TGCGCCAGCACGACGACGGAGTCCTACGAGCAGTACTTC. It codes for CASTTTESYEQYF.

The chain has TRBV6-1 and TRBJ2-4; D unresolved. The CDR3 sequence is 14 residues long. Germline lookup yields CDR1 MNHNS and CDR2 SASEGT. Trimming left V 5 bases short and J 6 bases short, with 14 bases between. CDR3 sequence (DNA): TGTGCCAGCAGTACTAAGGCCGGCCCAAACATTCAGTACTTC. Protein: CASSTKAGPNIQYF.

J is TRBJ1-3 and V is TRBV7-9; 8 positions agree with TRBD1. This CDR3 has 15 amino acids. Germline CDR1 reads SEHNR; CDR2 reads FQNEAQ (reference sequence). The V segment lost 4 bases and the J segment 2 bases; nucleotides outside the gene matches: 4. In DNA, the CDR3 is TGTGCCAGCAGCTGGGGGGGACAGGCTGGAAACACCATATATTTT. It yields the protein CASSWGGQAGNTIYF. Full variable domain (rest looked up from reference TRBV7-9 and TRBJ1-3): DTGVSQNPRHKITKRGQNVTFRCDPISEHNRLYWYRQTLGQGPEFLTYFQNEAQLEKSRLLSDRFSAERPKGSFSTLEIQRTEQGDSAMYLCASSWGGQAGNTIYFGEGSWLTVV.

The CDR3 DNA reads as TGCGCCAGCAGCCCCAGGGGTATTGGCACAGATACGCAGTATTTT. Its protein is CASSPRGIGTDTQYF. V usage is TRBV5-1 and J usage is TRBJ2-3, with D perhaps matching TRBD1 (6 bases). The V gene's germline CDR1 is SGHRS and CDR2 YFSETQ. The CDR3 sequence is 15 residues long. V lost 4 bases, J lost 1 base, and 13 bases lay in between.

The genes are TRBV27 and TRBJ1-4; D remains ambiguous. V lost 5 bases, J lost 4 bases, and 11 bases lay in between. The CDR3 spans 14 residues. CDR1 MNHEY and CDR2 SMNVEV come from the germline V gene (reference sequence). The CDR3 here is CASSLTGINEKLFF. DNA of the CDR3: TGTGCCAGCAGTCTAACGGGGATTAATGAAAAACTGTTTTTT. The full variable domain, with the rest looked up from reference TRBV27 and TRBJ1-4, is EAQVTQNPRYLITVTGKKLTVTCSQNMNHEYMSWYRQDPGLGLRQIYYSMNVEVTDKGDVPEGYKVSRKEKRNFPLILESPSPNQTSLYFCASSLTGINEKLFFGSGTQLSVL.

The rearrangement links TRBV21-1 to TRBJ1-5; TRBD1 reflects the table's D call only, with no check against the DNA. TRBV21-1 is described as a pseudogene. The CDR3 spans 16 residues. The DNA of the CDR3 is TGTGCCAGCAGAGGGACAGGAGATATTAGCAATCAGCCCCAGCATTTT. Translated: CASRGTGDISNQPQHF.

To note about this clone: The sample carries other DNA sequences with the same CDR3. This chain links TRBV9 with TRBJ2-1, with 9 bases matching TRBD2. The CDR3 runs to 15 residues. Germline-derived CDR1 and CDR2 are SGDLS and YYNGEE. J gave up 0 bases and V 2 bases, and 0 bases lay outside the gene matches. Written as DNA, the CDR3 is TGTGCCAGCAGCGTTAGCGGGAGCTCCTACAATGAGCAGTTCTTC. This sequence encodes CASSVSGSSYNEQFF.

This clone was seen a single time. V gene TRBV18 combines with J gene TRBJ2-1, with D tentatively TRBD1 (5 bases). Germline V gene data show CDR1 as KGHSH and CDR2 as LQKENI. V dropped 4 bases and J dropped 5 bases, with 12 bases sitting between them. This CDR3 has 14 residues. The CDR3 is CASSLQGSDNEQFF. CDR3 nucleotides: TGTGCCAGCTCACTGCAGGGAAGTGACAATGAGCAGTTCTTC. Full variable domain (rest looked up from reference TRBV18 and TRBJ2-1): NAGVMQNPRHLVRRRGQEARLRCSPMKGHSHVYWYRQLPEEGLKFMVYLQKENIIDESGMPKERFSAEFPKEGPSILRIQQVVRGDSAAYFCASSLQGSDNEQFFGPGTRLTVL.

The V call is TRBV4-3, the J call TRBJ2-1, with TRBD2 identical over 11 bases. The junction had 5 bases not matched to a gene; V was cut back by 1 base and J by 6 bases. The germline gives CDR1 LGHNA, CDR2 YSLEER. This CDR3 comprises 16 residues. For the CDR3, the DNA is TGCGCCAGCAGCCAAGGATCACTAGCGGGAGTCAATGAGCAGTTCTTC. Translated: CASSQGSLAGVNEQFF.

The chain couples TRBV19 to TRBJ2-5; tentative D call: TRBD1 (6 bases). The CDR3 is made up of 13 amino acids. Deletions cut 10 bases from V and 0 bases from J, with 12 bases between. Germline V gives CDR1 LNHDA, CDR2 SQIVND (reference sequence). CDR3 nucleotide sequence: TGTGCCACTGAGGACAGCCACCAAGAGACCCAGTACTTC. It encodes CATEDSHQETQYF. Using reference TRBV19 and TRBJ2-5 for the parts outside the CDR3, the full variable domain is DGGITQSPKYLFRKEGQNVTLSCEQNLNHDAMYWYRQDPGQGLRLIYYSQIVNDFQKGDIAEGYSVSREKKESFPLTVTSAQKNPTAFYLCATEDSHQETQYFGPGTRLLVL.

This clone came up once. The gene calls are TRBV25-1 and TRBJ1-2; TRBD1 matches 10 bases. The CDR3 loop spans 13 amino acids. V was pared by 6 bases and J by 8 bases, with 6 bases of the junction left unmatched. Germline lookup yields CDR1 MGHDK and CDR2 SYGVNS. As DNA, the CDR3 is TGTGCCAGCAGGACAGGGGGCGCGGGGGGCTACACCTTC. It translates to CASRTGGAGGYTF.